The subject of this entry is one TCR beta chain. This receptor's antigen is unknown. No much larger clonotype is one base removed from it; base qualities were not supplied. The CDR3 goes from the cysteine to the phenylalanine over 12 residues. Of the read, only the CDR3 DNA is kept; its 36 bases are in frame from base 1. V is trimmed back by 6 bases and J by 7 bases, and the junction contains 5 bases that no gene match accounts for. CDR1 ENHRY and CDR2 SYGVKD are derived from the germline V gene. TCRbeta CDR3 regions were amplified from genomic DNA using the immunoSEQ Assay, a bias-controlled multiplex PCR. The source study handled its data this way. The number of nucleated cells in each sample was estimated from the amplification of reference gene primers within the assay. Sequence reads were collapsed and filtered to measure the absolute abundance of every unique TCRbeta CDR3 rearrangement. Productive Simpson clonality was computed per sample as the square root of Simpson's diversity index over productive rearrangements. This is the immuneACCESS table as TCRdb keeps it, with only in-frame sequences that have V and J called. A part of the clones is gone; compared with another copy, unresolved V genes explain less than half, and the rest is unexplained. V, J and clone size are taken as reported in that table, and D and trimming were inferred from the DNA itself. The sample contains under 150,000 clones, around four fifths of them found a single time. The top ten constitute about 9.6% of the sample.

This record belongs to a study of blood T cell repertoires in COVID-19 (dated by TCRdb to about 2020). Study-wide context: The collaborator samples originated in the United States, Italy and Spain and spanned the acute and convalescent phases of COVID-19. The dataset comprised deeply sampled blood TCRbeta repertoires from subjects exposed to, actively infected with, or recovered from COVID-19. Where available, HLA class I and class II types were obtained from metadata supplied by the sample provider rather than from assay-based typing. A freely available public database, intended as a resource for researchers studying the immune response to SARS-CoV-2, is where the repertoires were released. The material from the prospective study consisted of cDNA or gDNA derived from T cells, B-cell-depleted T cells, or PBMCs. Sample metadata almost always included a de-identified subject ID, COVID-19 status, age in years and sex. The samples were drawn from the first 160 participants of the ongoing ImmuneRACE study and from 950 to 1,500 subjects provided by 6 global collaborators. The investigation overall reported the following: The amount of clinical and demographic metadata varied by source and participant and was provided uncurated.

Each collaborating institution followed its own protocols to collect whole blood in K2EDTA tubes. For TCRbeta analysis, collaborator samples were shipped as frozen whole blood, as isolated PBMCs, or as DNA extracted from either sample type. Sample: peripheral blood. This clonotype was sampled from a middle-aged man with active or convalescent COVID-19. The chain was built from TRBV10-3 and TRBJ1-1; 7 bases in the junction line up with TRBD1. The CDR3 loop reads CAIRGTESEAFF. In nucleotides, the sequence is TGTGCCATCAGGGGGACAGAGAGTGAAGCTTTCTTT.